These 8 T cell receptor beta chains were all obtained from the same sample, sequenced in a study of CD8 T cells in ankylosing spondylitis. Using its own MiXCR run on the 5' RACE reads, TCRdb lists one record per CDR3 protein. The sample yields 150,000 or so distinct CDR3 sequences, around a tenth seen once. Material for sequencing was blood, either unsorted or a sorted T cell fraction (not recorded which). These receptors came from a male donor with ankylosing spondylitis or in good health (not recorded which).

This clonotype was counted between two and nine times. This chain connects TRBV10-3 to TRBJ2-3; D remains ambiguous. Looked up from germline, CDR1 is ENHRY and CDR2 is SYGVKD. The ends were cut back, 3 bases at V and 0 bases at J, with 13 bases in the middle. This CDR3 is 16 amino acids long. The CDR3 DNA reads TGTGCCATCAGTGACGGCCGGGCCACTAGCACAGATACGCAGTATTTT. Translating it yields CAISDGRATSTDTQYF.

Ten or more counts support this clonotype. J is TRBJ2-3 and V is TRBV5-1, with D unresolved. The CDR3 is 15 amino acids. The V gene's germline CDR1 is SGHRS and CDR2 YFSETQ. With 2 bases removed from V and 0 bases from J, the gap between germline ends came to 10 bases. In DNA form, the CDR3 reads TGCGCCAGCAGCTTCGCAGGAATTAGCACAGATACGCAGTATTTT. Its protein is CASSFAGISTDTQYF.

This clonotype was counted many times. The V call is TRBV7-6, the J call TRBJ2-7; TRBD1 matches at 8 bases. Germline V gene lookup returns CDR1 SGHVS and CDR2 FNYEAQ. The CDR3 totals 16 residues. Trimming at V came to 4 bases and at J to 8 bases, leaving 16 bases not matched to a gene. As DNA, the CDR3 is TGTGCCAGCAGCTCCTCCCGACCTAAGACAGGGGAAAAGCAGTACTTC. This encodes CASSSSRPKTGEKQYF.

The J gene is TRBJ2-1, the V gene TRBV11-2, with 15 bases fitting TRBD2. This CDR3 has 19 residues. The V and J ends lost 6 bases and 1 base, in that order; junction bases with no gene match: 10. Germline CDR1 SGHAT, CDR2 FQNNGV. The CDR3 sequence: CASRGTSGGKYRSYNEQFF. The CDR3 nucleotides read TGTGCCAGCAGGGGGACTAGCGGGGGGAAGTATAGGTCCTACAATGAGCAGTTCTTC.

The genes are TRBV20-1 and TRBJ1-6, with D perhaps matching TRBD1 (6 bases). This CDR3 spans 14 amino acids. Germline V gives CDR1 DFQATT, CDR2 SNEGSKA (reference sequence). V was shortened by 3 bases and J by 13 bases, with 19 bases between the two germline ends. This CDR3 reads CSARPQQGGSPLHF. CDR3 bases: TGCAGTGCTAGGCCCCAACAGGGAGGATCTCCCCTCCACTTT.

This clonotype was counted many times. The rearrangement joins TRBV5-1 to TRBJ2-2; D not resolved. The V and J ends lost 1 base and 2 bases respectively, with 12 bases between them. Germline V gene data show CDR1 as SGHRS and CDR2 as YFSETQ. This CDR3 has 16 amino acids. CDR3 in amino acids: CASSLSVGLNTGELFF. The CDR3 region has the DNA TGCGCCAGCAGCTTGAGTGTAGGGCTTAACACCGGGGAGCTGTTTTTT. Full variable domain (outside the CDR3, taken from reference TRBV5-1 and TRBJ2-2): KAGVTQTPRYLIKTRGQQVTLSCSPISGHRSVSWYQQTPGQGLQFLFEYFSETQRNKGNFPGRFSGRQFSNSRSEMNVSTLELGDSALYLCASSLSVGLNTGELFFGEGSRLTVL.

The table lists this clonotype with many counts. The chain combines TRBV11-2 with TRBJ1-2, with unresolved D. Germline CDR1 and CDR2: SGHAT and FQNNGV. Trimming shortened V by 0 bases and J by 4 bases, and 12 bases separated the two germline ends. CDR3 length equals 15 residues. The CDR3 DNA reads TGTGCCAGCAGCTTAGACCGGAGTGCGGTCTATGGCTACACCTTC. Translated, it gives CASSLDRSAVYGYTF.

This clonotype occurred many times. The CDR3 DNA reads TGCAGTGCCGGGACTAGCGGTTCTATAATCAACAATGAGCAGTTCTTC. As protein: CSAGTSGSIINNEQFF. The J gene is TRBJ2-1, the V gene TRBV20-1, with 11 positions matching TRBD2. With 6 bases clipped from V and 5 bases from J, the junction kept 12 bases outside the gene matches. The CDR3 consists of 16 residues. Germline CDR1 reads DFQATT; CDR2 reads SNEGSKA (reference sequence).